A selection of T cell receptor beta chains follows, all from one sample in a study of T-cell reconstitution after alpha-beta-depleted transplantation in children. TCRdb ran MiXCR on the PCR reads and lists one entry per CDR3 protein. The sample carries 490,000 or so distinct CDR3 sequences, about 10% recorded once. The sample was PBMCs, taken before TCRalphabeta/CD19-depleted stem cell transplant. These receptors all come from a child aged 2 to 15 with inherited bone marrow failure, due to receive a stem cell transplant. Each CDR3 is given with its conserved first and last residue. A D gene is named only where the DNA matches it firmly. Expanded clones get a size class; other rows say once, few or many, or leave the size out.

many	TRBD2	TRBJ2-4	TRBV5-1	TGCGCCAGCAGCTTCCCGATCAGCGGGAGGACTAGCGAAAACATTCAGTACTTC	CASSFPISGRTSENIQYF
many	NA	TRBJ2-7	TRBV10-3	TGTGCCATCATGTCCCGAGCGGGCCCGACCGGGCGGGTCGAGCAGTACTTC	CAIMSRAGPTGRVEQYF
NA	NA	TRBJ1-5	TRBV7-8	TGTGCCAGCAGCCTGATGGCAGGGGCCAATCAGCCCCAGCATTTT	CASSLMAGANQPQHF
many	NA	TRBJ1-2	TRBV20-1	TGCAGTGCTAGAGGGGACCGGAGCTTCTATGGCTACACCTTC	CSARGDRSFYGYTF
few	NA	TRBJ2-5	TRBV20-1	TGCAGTGCTAGAGATACAGGGATCTTGGAGACCCAGTACTTC	CSARDTGILETQYF
NA	TRBD1	TRBJ1-2	TRBV29-1	TGCAGCGTCCTACAGGGGGGCTATGGCTACACCTTC	CSVLQGGYGYTF
few	NA	TRBJ2-7	TRBV20-1	TGCAGTGCTAGAGGTTCGATTCAGGTATACGAGCAGTACTTC	CSARGSIQVYEQYF
NA	NA	TRBJ2-3	TRBV20-1	TGCAGTGCCCGCCCGGACACAAGCACAGATACGCAGTATTTT	CSARPDTSTDTQYF
NA	TRBD2	TRBJ2-3	TRBV12-3/TRBV12-4	TGTGCCAGCAGTCCCCCATTGGCGGGAGTCGCAGATACGCAGTATTTT	CASSPPLAGVADTQYF
many	NA	TRBJ2-5	TRBV6-1	TGTGCCAGCAGCCCTGGGGGCGGGCGGAAGACCCAGTACTTC	CASSPGGGRKTQYF
many	NA	TRBJ2-1	TRBV4-3	TGCGCCAGCAGCCAACACCGGTACAGCGAGCAGTTCTTC	CASSQHRYSEQFF
many	NA	TRBJ2-1	TRBV15	TGTGCCACCAGCAGATTGGACCCACGCTCCTACATTGAGCAGTTCTTC	CATSRLDPRSYIEQFF
many	TRBD2	TRBJ2-3	TRBV5-1	TGCGCCAGCAGCTCGCGGACTAGCAGTGCAGATACGCAGTATTTT	CASSSRTSSADTQYF
many	TRBD1	TRBJ2-5	TRBV28	TGTGCCAGCAGTTTCTTGGTGTCTGTACAGGGGCCCGAGACCCAGTACTTC	CASSFLVSVQGPETQYF
many	TRBD2	TRBJ2-3	TRBV7-2	TGTGCCAGCAGCTTGGGACTAGCGGGAGGGCCGGGAGATACGCAGTATTTT	CASSLGLAGGPGDTQYF
many	TRBD2	TRBJ2-3	TRBV12-3/TRBV12-4	TGTGCCAGCAGTACCATCCGGGACTACACAGATACGCAGTATTTT	CASSTIRDYTDTQYF
NA	TRBD1	TRBJ1-5	TRBV12-3/TRBV12-4	TGTGCCAGCAGTTGGGGGACAGCCAGCAATCAGCCCCAGCATTTT	CASSWGTASNQPQHF
few	TRBD2	TRBJ2-1	TRBV7-2	TGTGCCAGCAGCTCCCGACTAGCGCAGAACTACAATGAGCAGTTCTTC	CASSSRLAQNYNEQFF
many	TRBD2	TRBJ2-7	TRBV12-3/TRBV12-4	TGTGCCAGCAGTTTTGGGGGAGGGTCCCGCTACGAGCAGTACTTC	CASSFGGGSRYEQYF
few	NA	TRBJ2-6	TRBV20-1	TGCAGTGCTAGAGTCAGGGCGCGACGGAGCCCCAGCTCTGGGGCCAACGTCCTGACTTTC	CSARVRARRSPSSGANVLTF
many	NA	TRBJ2-3	TRBV7-2	TGTGCCAGCAGCGTAGACTGGGGCACAGATACGCAGTATTTT	CASSVDWGTDTQYF
NA	NA	TRBJ2-3	TRBV5-1	TGCGCCAGCAGCTTGGGTCTAGGAAAGACAGATACGCAGTATTTT	CASSLGLGKTDTQYF
few	TRBD2	TRBJ2-3	TRBV20-1	TGCAGTGCCCAGACTAGCGGGAGCCCAGATACGCAGTATTTT	CSAQTSGSPDTQYF
many	TRBD2	TRBJ2-2	TRBV12-3/TRBV12-4	TGTGCCAGCAGCCTCGGACTAGCGGGGATATGGGCCGGGGAGCTGTTTTTT	CASSLGLAGIWAGELFF
many	TRBD1	TRBJ2-5	TRBV5-1	TGCGCCAGCACCCGCAGGACAGGGGGAGGGGAGACCCAGTACTTC	CASTRRTGGGETQYF
many	NA	TRBJ1-2	TRBV6-1	TGTGCCAGCAGCCGCTGGGGGGACTATGGCTACACCTTC	CASSRWGDYGYTF
few	NA	TRBJ2-5	TRBV2	TGTGCCAGCAGTGAAAACGGTCAAGAGACCCAGTACTTC	CASSENGQETQYF
many	NA	TRBJ2-5	TRBV24-1	TGTGCCACCAGTGATTTGGGAGTAGGTACCCGGGGGACGGAGACCCAGTACTTC	CATSDLGVGTRGTETQYF
many	NA	TRBJ2-5	TRBV11-2	TGTGCCAGCAGCTTTTCCCCAGGGCCACAAGAGACCCAGTACTTC	CASSFSPGPQETQYF
many	NA	TRBJ2-7	TRBV6-2/TRBV6-3	TGTGCCAGCAGTGATGCCGCCCCCTACGAGCAGTACTTC	CASSDAAPYEQYF
many	NA	TRBJ2-7	TRBV25-1	TGTACCCCAGGGCACGAGCAGTACTTC	CTPGHEQYF
many	TRBD1	TRBJ2-1	TRBV29-1	TGCAGCGTTCAATGGGACAGGGTGGGATTCTCCTACAATGAGCAGTTCTTC	CSVQWDRVGFSYNEQFF
many	TRBD2	TRBJ2-1	TRBV5-6	TGTGCCAGCAGCGGGGGCCCGGGACTAGCGGTTGAGCAGTTCTTC	CASSGGPGLAVEQFF
NA	TRBD1	TRBJ1-5	TRBV7-2	TGTGCCAGCAGCCAGAACAGGGGTGCTCAGCCCCAGCATTTT	CASSQNRGAQPQHF
many	NA	TRBJ1-6	TRBV4-3	TGCGCCAGCAGCCAAGCACGGGGGTCACCCCTCCACTTT	CASSQARGSPLHF
many	NA	TRBJ2-3	TRBV7-9	TGTGCCAGCAGCGTCCCCCGGGGAGCGAAAAGCACAGATACGCAGTATTTT	CASSVPRGAKSTDTQYF
NA	NA	TRBJ2-7	TRBV28	TGTGCCAGCAGTTTTCAGGGTACCCGACCTGGGGAGCAGTACTTC	CASSFQGTRPGEQYF
many	NA	TRBJ1-1	TRBV27	TGTGCCAGCAGTTCTCTCATAAACACTGAAGCTTTCTTT	CASSSLINTEAFF
NA	NA	TRBJ2-1	TRBV5-1	TGCGCCAGCAGCTTGGAGGGGTATCGGAATGAGCAGTTCTTC	CASSLEGYRNEQFF
NA	TRBD2	TRBJ2-2	TRBV6-2/TRBV6-3	TGTGCCAGCAGTGTACGACTAGCGGGAGCCCCCGGGGAGCTGTTTTTT	CASSVRLAGAPGELFF